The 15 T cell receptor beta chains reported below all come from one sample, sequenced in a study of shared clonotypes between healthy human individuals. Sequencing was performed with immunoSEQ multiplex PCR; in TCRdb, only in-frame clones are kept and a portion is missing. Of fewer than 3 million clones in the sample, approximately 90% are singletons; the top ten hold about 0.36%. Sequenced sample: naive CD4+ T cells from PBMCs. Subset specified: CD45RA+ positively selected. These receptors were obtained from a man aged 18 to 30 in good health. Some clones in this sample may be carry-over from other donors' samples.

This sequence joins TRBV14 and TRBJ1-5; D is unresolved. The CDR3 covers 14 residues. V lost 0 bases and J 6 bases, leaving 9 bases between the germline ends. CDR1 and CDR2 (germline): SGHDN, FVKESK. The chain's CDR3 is CASSQEPQVQPQHF. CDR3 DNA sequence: TGTGCCAGCAGCCAAGAGCCCCAGGTTCAGCCCCAGCATTTT.

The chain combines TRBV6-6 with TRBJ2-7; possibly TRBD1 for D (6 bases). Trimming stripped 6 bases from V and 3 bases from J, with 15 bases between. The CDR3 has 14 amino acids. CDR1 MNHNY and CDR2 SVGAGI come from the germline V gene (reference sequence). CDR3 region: CASRLDRRNYEQYF. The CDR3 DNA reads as TGTGCCAGCAGACTGGACAGAAGAAACTACGAGCAGTACTTC.

The DNA for the CDR3 is TGTGCCAGCAGTAAGGCGCAGGGGGCCTCCGGTGAGCAGTTCTTC. This encodes CASSKAQGASGEQFF. This chain connects TRBV6-1 to TRBJ2-1, with TRBD1 identical over 8 bases. Germline CDR1 MNHNS, CDR2 SASEGT. The trim removed 5 bases at V and 9 bases at J, leaving 12 bases unmatched. This CDR3 spans 15 amino acids.

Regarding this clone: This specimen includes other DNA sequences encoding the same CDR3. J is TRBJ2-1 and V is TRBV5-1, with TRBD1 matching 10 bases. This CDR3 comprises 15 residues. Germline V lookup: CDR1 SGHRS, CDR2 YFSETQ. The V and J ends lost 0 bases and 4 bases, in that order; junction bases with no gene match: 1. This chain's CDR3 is CASSLEGQGYNEQFF. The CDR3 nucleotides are TGCGCCAGCAGCTTGGAGGGACAGGGGTACAATGAGCAGTTCTTC.

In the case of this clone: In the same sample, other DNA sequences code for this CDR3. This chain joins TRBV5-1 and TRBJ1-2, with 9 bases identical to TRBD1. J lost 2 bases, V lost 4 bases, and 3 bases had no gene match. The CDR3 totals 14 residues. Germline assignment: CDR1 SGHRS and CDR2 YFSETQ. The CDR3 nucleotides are TGCGCCAGCAGCCCGGGACAGGGCAACTATGGCTACACCTTC. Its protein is CASSPGQGNYGYTF.

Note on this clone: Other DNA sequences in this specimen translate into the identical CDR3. Here the CDR3 reads CATSRDLGGETQYF. In DNA form, the CDR3 reads TGTGCCACCAGCAGAGATTTGGGGGGGGAGACCCAGTACTTC. V and J are TRBV15 and TRBJ2-5; 7 bases are shared with TRBD2. The CDR3 sequence is 14 residues long. Germline-derived CDR1 and CDR2 are LNHNV and YYDKDF (reference sequence). The V and J ends lost 0 bases and 5 bases, in that order; junction bases with no gene match: 3.

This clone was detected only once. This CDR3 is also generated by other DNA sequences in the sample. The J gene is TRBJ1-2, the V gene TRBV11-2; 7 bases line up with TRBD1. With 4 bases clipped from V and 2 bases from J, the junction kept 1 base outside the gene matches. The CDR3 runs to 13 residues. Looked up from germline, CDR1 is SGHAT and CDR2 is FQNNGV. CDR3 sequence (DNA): TGTGCCAGCAGCTCACAGGGGAACTATGGCTACACCTTC. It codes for CASSSQGNYGYTF.

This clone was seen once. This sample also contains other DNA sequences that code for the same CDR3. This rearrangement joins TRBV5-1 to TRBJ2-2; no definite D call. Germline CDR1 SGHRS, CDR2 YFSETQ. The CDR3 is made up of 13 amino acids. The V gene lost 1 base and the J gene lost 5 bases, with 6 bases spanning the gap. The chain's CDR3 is CASSLSVTGELFF. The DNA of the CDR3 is TGCGCCAGCAGCTTGTCAGTGACCGGGGAGCTGTTTTTT.

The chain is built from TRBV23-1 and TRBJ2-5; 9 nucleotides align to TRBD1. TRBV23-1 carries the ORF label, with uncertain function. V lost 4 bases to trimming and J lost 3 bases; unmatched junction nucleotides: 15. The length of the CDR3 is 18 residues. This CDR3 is CASSPIDPPRTGEETQYF. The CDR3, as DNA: TGCGCCAGCAGTCCTATAGACCCCCCCAGGACAGGGGAAGAGACCCAGTACTTC.

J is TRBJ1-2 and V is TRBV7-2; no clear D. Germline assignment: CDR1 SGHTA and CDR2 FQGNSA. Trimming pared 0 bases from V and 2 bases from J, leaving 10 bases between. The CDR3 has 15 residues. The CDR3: CASSLAPGLNYGYTF. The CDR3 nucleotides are TGTGCCAGCAGCTTAGCGCCCGGGTTGAACTATGGCTACACCTTC.

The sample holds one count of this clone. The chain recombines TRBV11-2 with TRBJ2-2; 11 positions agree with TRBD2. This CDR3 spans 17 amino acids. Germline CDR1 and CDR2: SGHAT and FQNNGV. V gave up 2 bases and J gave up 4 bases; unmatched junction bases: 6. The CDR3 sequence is CASSLWLAGGSTGELFF. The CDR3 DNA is TGTGCCAGCAGCTTATGGTTAGCGGGAGGGTCCACCGGGGAGCTGTTTTTT.

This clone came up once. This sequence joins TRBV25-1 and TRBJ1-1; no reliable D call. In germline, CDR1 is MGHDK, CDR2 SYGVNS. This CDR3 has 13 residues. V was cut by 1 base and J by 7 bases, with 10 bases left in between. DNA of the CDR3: TGTGCCAGCAGTGAATCGGGAAGAGATGAAGCTTTCTTT. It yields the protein CASSESGRDEAFF.

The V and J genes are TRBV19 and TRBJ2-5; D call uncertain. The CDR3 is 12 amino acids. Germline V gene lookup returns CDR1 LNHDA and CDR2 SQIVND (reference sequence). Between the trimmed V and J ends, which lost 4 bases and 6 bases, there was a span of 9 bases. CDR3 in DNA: TGTGCCAGTAGTACCCCTCGCCAGACCCAGTACTTC. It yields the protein CASSTPRQTQYF. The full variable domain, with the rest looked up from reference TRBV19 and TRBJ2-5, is DGGITQSPKYLFRKEGQNVTLSCEQNLNHDAMYWYRQDPGQGLRLIYYSQIVNDFQKGDIAEGYSVSREKKESFPLTVTSAQKNPTAFYLCASSTPRQTQYFGPGTRLLVL.

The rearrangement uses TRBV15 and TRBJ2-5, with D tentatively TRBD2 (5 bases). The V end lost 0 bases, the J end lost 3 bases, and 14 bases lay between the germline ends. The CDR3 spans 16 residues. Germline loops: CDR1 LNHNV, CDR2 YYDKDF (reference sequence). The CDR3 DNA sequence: TGTGCCACCAGCAGAGATATCGGGGTCGGAGAAGAGACCCAGTACTTC. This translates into CATSRDIGVGEETQYF. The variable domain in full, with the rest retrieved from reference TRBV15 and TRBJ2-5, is DAMVIQNPRYQVTQFGKPVTLSCSQTLNHNVMYWYQQKSSQAPKLLFHYYDKDFNNEADTPDNFQSRRPNTSFCFLDIRSPGLGDTAMYLCATSRDIGVGEETQYFGPGTRLLVL.

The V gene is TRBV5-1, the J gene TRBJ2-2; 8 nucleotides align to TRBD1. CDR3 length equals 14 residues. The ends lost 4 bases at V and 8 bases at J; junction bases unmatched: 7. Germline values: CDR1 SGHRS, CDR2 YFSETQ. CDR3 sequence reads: CASSTGQGAGELFF. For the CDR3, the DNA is TGCGCCAGCAGCACCGGACAGGGAGCGGGGGAGCTGTTTTTT.